The next 14 T cell receptor beta chains were all read from a single sample in a study of blood T cell repertoires in COVID-19. Only in-frame clones appear in the TCRdb table, and some are missing; sequencing was by immunoSEQ multiplex PCR. The data hold hundreds of thousands of clones, with around 88% observed a single time. Sequencing input: PBMCs or T cells enriched from blood (not recorded which). These receptors were taken from a woman aged 30 to 39 who had recovered from COVID-19.

The V and J genes are TRBV3-1 (or the pseudogene TRBV3-2) and TRBJ1-5; 7 bases agree with TRBD1. This CDR3 is 13 amino acids long. Germline CDR1 LGHDT, CDR2 YNNKEL (reference sequence). Trimming took 5 bases from V and 2 from J; bases not matched to a gene: 0. The CDR3 region is CASSDRGNQPQHF. CDR3 DNA sequence: TGTGCCAGCAGCGACAGGGGCAATCAGCCCCAGCATTTT.

V gene TRBV27 combines with J gene TRBJ2-1, with TRBD2 identical over 12 bases. V lost 3 bases and J lost 10; bases outside the gene matches: 7. Germline V gene sequence: CDR1 MNHEY, CDR2 SMNVEV (reference sequence). The CDR3 is 15 amino acids. The CDR3 DNA is TGTGCCAGCAGTTTTAGCCTAGCGGGAGGGGGGGAGCAGTTCTTC. Translation: CASSFSLAGGGEQFF.

V and J are TRBV4-3 and TRBJ1-3; 7 nucleotides line up with TRBD1. Trimming removed 4 bases from V and 2 bases from J; junction bases left unmatched: 11. Germline loops: CDR1 LGHNA, CDR2 YSLEER. This CDR3 comprises 17 residues. The CDR3 loop is CASSLLTGTATGNTIYF. The CDR3 nucleotides read TGCGCCAGCAGCCTCCTAACCGGGACAGCGACTGGAAACACCATATATTTT.

The rearrangement joins TRBV6-2 or TRBV6-3 to TRBJ2-7, with D maybe TRBD2 (5 bases). CDR1 MNHEY and CDR2 SVGEGT come from the germline V gene. Trimming took 5 bases from V and 6 from J, leaving 14 bases between them. CDR3 length: 13 amino acids. Here the CDR3 DNA reads TGTGCCAGCAGTGGACCATTAGGGAGCGAGCAGTACTTC. Translated: CASSGPLGSEQYF.

This chain joins TRBV28 and TRBJ2-7; D possibly corresponds to TRBD1 (5 bases). Deletions cut 5 bases from V and 4 bases from J, with 15 bases between. CDR1 is MDHEN, CDR2 SYDVKM, per germline. The CDR3 runs to 14 residues. CDR3 in DNA: TGTGCCAGCAGTCCCCACAGGTTAGGGTACGAGCAGTACTTC. Translating gives CASSPHRLGYEQYF.

This chain connects TRBV11-2 to TRBJ1-5, with a tentative D call TRBD1 (5 bases). Trimming removed 1 base at V and 0 bases at J, with 7 bases between. In germline, CDR1 is SGHAT, CDR2 FQNNGV. This CDR3 is 15 amino acids long. Here the CDR3 reads CASSLARDSNQPQHF. Here the CDR3 DNA reads TGTGCCAGCAGCTTAGCCAGGGATAGCAATCAGCCCCAGCATTTT.

A single count supports this clone. V is TRBV28 and J is TRBJ2-3; D might be TRBD2 (7 bases). The CDR3 is 14 amino acids. Trimming cost V 8 bases and J 1 base, with 13 bases left between them. Germline V gene sequence: CDR1 MDHEN, CDR2 SYDVKM. CDR3 bases: TGTGCCAGCCTCCTCGGGGGGCGCACAGATACGCAGTATTTT. This encodes CASLLGGRTDTQYF.

The chain carries TRBV7-9 and TRBJ2-3, with 10 bases matching TRBD2. This CDR3 region has 15 residues. V gave up 0 bases and J gave up 3 bases; unmatched junction bases: 0. Germline CDR1 SEHNR, CDR2 FQNEAQ (reference sequence). The CDR3 DNA follows: TGTGCCAGCAGCTTAGCTAGCGGGAGGACAGATACGCAGTATTTT. As protein: CASSLASGRTDTQYF. The full variable domain, completed using reference TRBV7-9 and TRBJ2-3, is DTGVSQNPRHKITKRGQNVTFRCDPISEHNRLYWYRQTLGQGPEFLTYFQNEAQLEKSRLLSDRFSAERPKGSFSTLEIQRTEQGDSAMYLCASSLASGRTDTQYFGPGTRLTVL.

The V and J genes are TRBV9 and TRBJ1-4; 7 bases map to TRBD1. V lost 1 base, J lost 0 bases, and 3 bases stayed unmatched. The germline CDR1 and CDR2 sequences are SGDLS and YYNGEE. This CDR3 spans 16 amino acids. The CDR3 DNA reads as TGTGCCAGCAGCGTAAGGACAGGAGCAACTAATGAAAAACTGTTTTTT. It translates to CASSVRTGATNEKLFF.

The genes are TRBV19 and TRBJ1-5; D is possibly TRBD1 (5 bases). The CDR3 loop spans 15 amino acids. The germline CDR1 and CDR2 sequences are LNHDA and SQIVND (reference sequence). Trimming removed 3 bases from V and 4 bases from J, with 13 bases in between. As DNA, the CDR3 is TGTGCCAGTAGTATGCAGGGAAGCTTTAATCAGCCCCAGCATTTT. Translated, it gives CASSMQGSFNQPQHF.

The V and J genes are TRBV30 and TRBJ1-5, with TRBD1 matching over 8 bases. Germline CDR1 GTSNPN, CDR2 SVGIG (reference sequence). Unmatched junction bases numbered 12, after V lost 2 bases and J lost 0 bases. The CDR3 spans 18 residues. The CDR3 bases are TGTGCCTGGAGTCAGGGAAGGCAGGGGGCGGTTAGCAATCAGCCCCAGCATTTT. It translates to CAWSQGRQGAVSNQPQHF.

The chain is built from TRBV7-9 and TRBJ2-2; TRBD2 agrees at 9 bases. This CDR3 comprises 17 residues. Looked up from germline, CDR1 is SEHNR and CDR2 is FQNEAQ (reference sequence). V dropped 6 bases and J dropped 6; count of bases not matched to a gene: 14. The CDR3 loop is CASRERPSGRNPGELFF. The CDR3 region has the DNA TGTGCCAGCAGGGAGCGCCCCAGCGGGAGGAATCCCGGGGAGCTGTTTTTT. The full variable domain, completed using reference TRBV7-9 and TRBJ2-2, is DTGVSQNPRHKITKRGQNVTFRCDPISEHNRLYWYRQTLGQGPEFLTYFQNEAQLEKSRLLSDRFSAERPKGSFSTLEIQRTEQGDSAMYLCASRERPSGRNPGELFFGEGSRLTVL.

The rearrangement joins TRBV29-1 to TRBJ2-1; TRBD1 agrees at 9 bases. The germline V gene has CDR1 SQVTM and CDR2 ANQGSEA. J gave up 4 bases and V 5 bases, and 3 bases lay outside the gene matches. This CDR3 is 13 amino acids long. The CDR3 DNA follows: TGCAGCGTTTTGGGACAGGGATACAATGAGCAGTTCTTC. Protein: CSVLGQGYNEQFF.

The chain links TRBV13 to TRBJ2-7; 7 nucleotides align to TRBD2. The V gene's germline CDR1 is PRHDT and CDR2 FYEKMQ (reference sequence). This CDR3 contains 15 residues. The V gene end was trimmed by 4 bases and the J gene end by 0 bases; junction bases not matched to a gene: 6. The CDR3 spells CASSSPGRSSYEQYF. CDR3 nucleotides: TGTGCCAGCAGCTCCCCCGGGAGGAGCTCCTACGAGCAGTACTTC.